This note documents a single T cell receptor (beta chain) sequence. The sample belongs to a study of blood T cell repertoires in COVID-19. On the study more broadly: Donors in the United States, Italy and Spain gave samples during acute or convalescent COVID-19. T cells, B-cell-depleted T cells, or PBMCs provided the cDNA or gDNA that served as material.

Source study methods: By means of reference gene primer amplification, nucleated cell counts were estimated. Here immunoSEQ multiplex PCR was the method, and the copy in TCRdb shows in-frame clones only, minus some. V and J calls and clone size are given by that table; D and trimming were obtained from the DNA. The table includes more than 100,000 clones, approximately 83% detected once. The clonotype originates from a woman between 45 and 60 years old with acute or convalescent COVID-19. The specimen sequenced was peripheral blood.

In DNA, the CDR3 is TGTGCCAGCAGTTACTCAACAGGGGGGAGGACAGATACGCAGTATTTT. Translation: CASSYSTGGRTDTQYF. This sequence joins TRBV6-5 and TRBJ2-3; TRBD1 matches 8 bases. V shed 0 bases and J 3 bases; nucleotides not matched to a gene: 5. Germline V lookup: CDR1 MNHEY, CDR2 SVGAGI. This CDR3 has 16 residues.